The 5 T cell receptor beta chains below come from one sample, sequenced in a study of regulatory dendritic cells for organ transplantation (TCRdb year 2017). These receptors' antigens are unknown. Sorted T cell subsets were CFSE-labeled and co-cultured for roughly five days with allogeneic regulatory or mature dendritic cells at a 1:10 DC:T ratio. The receptor library was made with the immunoSEQ multiplex PCR assay. TCRdb limited this immuneACCESS table to in-frame rearrangements with V and J called. A share of clones is missing; checked studies link under half to unresolved V genes, and the rest is unexplained. The sample has roughly 20,000 clones on record, roughly 85% of them singletons. Under 0.3% of the sample is in the top ten clones. The sequencing input was naive CD4+ T cells from blood cultured with dendritic cells. The cell subset or site label, read with the paper, signifies: CD45RA+ naive T cells. The receptors were gathered from a human donor in good health.

The table lists this clone with a few counts. J is TRBJ1-1 and V is TRBV9; no reliable D call. The CDR3 totals 15 residues. Germline CDR1 SGDLS, CDR2 YYNGEE. Trimming removed 3 bases from V and 0 bases from J, with 12 bases in between. CDR3 coding DNA: TGTGCCAGCAGCGAGGTTAACGACCTGAACACTGAAGCTTTCTTT. The encoded protein is CASSEVNDLNTEAFF.

This clone was seen a single time. The chain uses TRBV5-6 and TRBJ2-5; no clear D gene. V lost 4 bases, J lost 0 bases, and 13 bases lay in between. This CDR3 is built from 15 residues. Germline V gene sequence: CDR1 SGHDT, CDR2 YYEEEE. The CDR3 DNA reads as TGTGCCAGCAGCATCAAACAGACGTACCAAGAGACCCAGTACTTC. It yields the protein CASSIKQTYQETQYF.

The chain has TRBV7-2 and TRBJ1-3, with TRBD1 identical over 8 bases. V lost 6 bases and J lost 0; bases outside the gene matches: 4. The V gene's germline CDR1 is SGHTA and CDR2 FQGNSA. This CDR3 has 15 residues. The CDR3 loop is CASSWDRSSGNTIYF. DNA of the CDR3: TGTGCCAGCAGTTGGGACAGGAGCTCTGGAAACACCATATATTTT.

V is TRBV7-8 and J is TRBJ2-7; D might be TRBD1 (5 bases). V was cut by 1 base and J by 5 bases, with 9 bases left in between. Germline loops: CDR1 SGHVS, CDR2 FQNEAQ. The CDR3 is made up of 13 amino acids. The CDR3 here is CASSLEWGDEQYF. The CDR3 DNA reads as TGTGCCAGCAGCTTAGAGTGGGGCGACGAGCAGTACTTC.

The rearrangement uses TRBV29-1 and TRBJ1-1, with D possibly TRBD1 on 6 matching bases. The CDR3 consists of 14 residues. Trimming left V 7 bases short and J 1 base short, with 16 bases between. Germline V CDR1 and CDR2: SQVTM, ANQGSEA. The CDR3 protein is CSAGWGGRNTEAFF. Written as DNA, the CDR3 is TGCAGCGCTGGATGGGGGGGCCGGAACACTGAAGCTTTCTTT.